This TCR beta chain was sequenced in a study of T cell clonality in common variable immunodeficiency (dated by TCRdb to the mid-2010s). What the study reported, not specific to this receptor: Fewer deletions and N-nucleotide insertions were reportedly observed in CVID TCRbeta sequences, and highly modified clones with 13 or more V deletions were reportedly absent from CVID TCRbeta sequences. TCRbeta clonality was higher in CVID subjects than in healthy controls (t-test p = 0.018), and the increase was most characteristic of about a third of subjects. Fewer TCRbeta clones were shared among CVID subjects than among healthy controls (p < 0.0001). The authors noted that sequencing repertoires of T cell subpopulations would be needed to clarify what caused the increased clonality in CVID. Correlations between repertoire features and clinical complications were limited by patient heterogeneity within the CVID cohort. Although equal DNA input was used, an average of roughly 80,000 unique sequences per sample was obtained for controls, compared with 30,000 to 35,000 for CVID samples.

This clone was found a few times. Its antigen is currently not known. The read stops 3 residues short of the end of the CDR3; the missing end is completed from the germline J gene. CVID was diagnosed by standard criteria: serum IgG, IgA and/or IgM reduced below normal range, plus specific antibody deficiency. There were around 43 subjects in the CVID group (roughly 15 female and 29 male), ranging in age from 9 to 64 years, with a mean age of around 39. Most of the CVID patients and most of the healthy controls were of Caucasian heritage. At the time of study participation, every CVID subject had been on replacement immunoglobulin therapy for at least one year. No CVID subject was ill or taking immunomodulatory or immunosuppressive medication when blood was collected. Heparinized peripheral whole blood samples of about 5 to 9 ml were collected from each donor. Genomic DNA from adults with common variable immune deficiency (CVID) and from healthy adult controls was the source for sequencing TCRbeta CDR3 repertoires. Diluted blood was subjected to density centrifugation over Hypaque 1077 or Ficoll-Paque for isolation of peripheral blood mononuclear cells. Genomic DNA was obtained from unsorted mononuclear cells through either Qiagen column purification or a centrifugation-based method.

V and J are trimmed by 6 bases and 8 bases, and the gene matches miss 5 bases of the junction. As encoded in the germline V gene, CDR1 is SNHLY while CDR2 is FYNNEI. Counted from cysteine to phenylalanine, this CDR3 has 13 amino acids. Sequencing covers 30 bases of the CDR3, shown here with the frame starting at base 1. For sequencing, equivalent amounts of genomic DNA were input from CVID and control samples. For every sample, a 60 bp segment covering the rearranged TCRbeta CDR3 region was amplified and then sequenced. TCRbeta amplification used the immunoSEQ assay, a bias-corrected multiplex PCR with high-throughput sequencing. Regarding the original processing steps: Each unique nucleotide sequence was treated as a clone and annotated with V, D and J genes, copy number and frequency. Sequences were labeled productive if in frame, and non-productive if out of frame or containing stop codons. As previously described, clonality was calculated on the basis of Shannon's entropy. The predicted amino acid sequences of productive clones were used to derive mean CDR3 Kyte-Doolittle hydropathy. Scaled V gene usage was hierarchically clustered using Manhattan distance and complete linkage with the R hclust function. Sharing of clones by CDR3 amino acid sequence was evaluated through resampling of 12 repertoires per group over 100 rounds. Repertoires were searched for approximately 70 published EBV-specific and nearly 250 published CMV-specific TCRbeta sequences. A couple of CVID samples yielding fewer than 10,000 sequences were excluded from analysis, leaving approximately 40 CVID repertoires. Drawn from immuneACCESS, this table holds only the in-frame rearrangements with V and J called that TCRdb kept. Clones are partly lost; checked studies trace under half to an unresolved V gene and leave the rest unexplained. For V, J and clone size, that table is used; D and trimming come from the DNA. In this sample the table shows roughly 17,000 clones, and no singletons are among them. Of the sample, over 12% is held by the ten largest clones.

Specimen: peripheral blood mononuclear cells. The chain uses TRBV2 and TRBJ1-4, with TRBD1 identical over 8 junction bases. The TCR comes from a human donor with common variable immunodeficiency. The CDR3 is CASRQDREEKLFF. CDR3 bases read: TGTGCCAGCAGGCAGGACAGGGAGGAAAAA. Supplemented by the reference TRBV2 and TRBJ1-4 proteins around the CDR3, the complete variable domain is EPEVTQTPSHQVTQMGQEVILRCVPISNHLYFYWYRQILGQKVEFLVSFYNNEISEKSEIFDDQFSVERPDGSNFTLKIRSTKLEDSAMYFCASRQDREEKLFFGSGTQLSVL.